The 32 T cell receptor beta chains given below trace back to one sample, sequenced in a study of vaccination and CD4 T cells after COVID-19. The Oncomine TCR Beta short-read assay was what sequenced the DNA obtained from cultured CD4+ T cells. TCRdb passed the PCR reads through MiXCR, listing each CDR3 protein once. This table has thousands of distinct CDR3 sequences, around 30% appearing once. Noted treatment: approximately 10-day PBMC culture with coronavirus spike peptide pools or control peptides (ViraFEST assay). Gathered ahead of the COVID-19 pandemic (2011-2018) were the CD4+ T cells of the unexposed donor. For these TCRs, the target antigens are not known. The specimen was CD4+ T cells from blood, cultured in vitro. These receptor sequences come from a human donor in good health.

CDR3 bases: TGCAGTGCTGGGACAGGCGGGATTTTGGGTGGCTACACCTTC. Its translation is CSAGTGGILGGYTF. V usage is TRBV20-1 and J usage is TRBJ1-2; 8 nucleotides line up with TRBD1. The germline V gene encodes CDR1 DFQATT and CDR2 SNEGSKA (reference sequence). J was trimmed by 7 bases and V by 5 bases; bases with no gene match: 12. This CDR3 is built from 14 residues.

This clonotype was observed a handful of times. The chain has TRBV5-6 and TRBJ1-2, with 8 bases lining up with TRBD1. CDR1 SGHDT and CDR2 YYEEEE come from the germline V gene. After removal of 3 bases from V and 7 bases from J, the junction contained 5 bases not matched to a gene. CDR3 size: 13 residues. The CDR3 loop is CASSYQGAGGYTF. The CDR3 DNA follows: TGTGCCAGCAGCTATCAGGGGGCGGGTGGCTACACCTTC.

The rearrangement joins TRBV2 to TRBJ1-1; 8 bases fit TRBD1. Germline V gene lookup returns CDR1 SNHLY and CDR2 FYNNEI. The CDR3 consists of 12 residues. Trimming took 5 bases from V and 8 from J; bases not matched to a gene: 4. The chain's CDR3 is CASSSGGEEAFF. The CDR3 DNA reads as TGTGCCAGCAGTTCAGGGGGCGAGGAAGCTTTCTTT.

The rearrangement links TRBV30 to TRBJ1-1, with TRBD1 identical over 10 bases. The CDR3 totals 18 residues. CDR1 GTSNPN and CDR2 SVGIG come from the germline V gene (reference sequence). V lost 2 bases, J lost 1 base, and 13 bases stayed unmatched. CDR3 sequence: CAWSRFKTGGSGNTEAFF. The CDR3 DNA is TGTGCCTGGAGTCGGTTTAAGACAGGGGGCAGCGGGAACACTGAAGCTTTCTTT.

This clonotype was counted between two and nine times. The chain combines TRBV19 with TRBJ1-3; the match to TRBD1 covers 7 bases. The CDR3 length is 15 residues. Trimming took 6 bases from V and 2 from J; bases not matched to a gene: 7. Germline V gives CDR1 LNHDA, CDR2 SQIVND (reference sequence). CDR3: CASRPTGTAGNTIYF. CDR3 in DNA: TGTGCCAGTAGGCCCACAGGGACAGCTGGAAACACCATATATTTT. The full variable domain, in which reference TRBV19 and TRBJ1-3 provide the parts outside the CDR3, is DGGITQSPKYLFRKEGQNVTLSCEQNLNHDAMYWYRQDPGQGLRLIYYSQIVNDFQKGDIAEGYSVSREKKESFPLTVTSAQKNPTAFYLCASRPTGTAGNTIYFGEGSWLTVV.

The chain has TRBV5-1 and TRBJ2-3; 7 bases are a match to TRBD1. This CDR3 spans 14 amino acids. The germline gives CDR1 SGHRS, CDR2 YFSETQ. V trimming: 4 bases; J trimming: 6 bases; junction bases outside the gene matches: 8. Here the CDR3 DNA reads TGCGCCAGCAGCGGCGGACAGGACAGCGATACGCAGTATTTT. Its translation: CASSGGQDSDTQYF.

There are a few counts of this clonotype. The chain carries TRBV10-1 and TRBJ1-1, with D possibly being TRBD1 (6 bases). Trimming left V 5 bases short and J 3 bases short, with 10 bases between. CDR3 length equals 13 residues. CDR1 WNHNN and CDR2 SYGVQD come from the germline V gene (reference sequence). The CDR3 coding sequence is TGCGCCAGCAGTACAGGGTTGGACACTGAAGCTTTCTTT. This translates into CASSTGLDTEAFF.

The table lists this clonotype with a few counts. This chain uses TRBV30 with TRBJ2-5, with 8 positions matching TRBD2. J was trimmed by 5 bases and V by 3 bases; bases with no gene match: 5. Germline V gene data show CDR1 as GTSNPN and CDR2 as SVGIG (reference sequence). This CDR3 has 13 amino acids. DNA of the CDR3: TGTGCCTGGAGAGGTAGCGGGGTGGAGACCCAGTACTTC. Protein: CAWRGSGVETQYF.

The genes are TRBV7-2 and TRBJ1-2; D gene uncertain. This CDR3 is built from 14 residues. V was pared by 2 bases and J by 1 base, with 8 bases between. Germline V CDR1 and CDR2: SGHTA, FQGNSA. The chain's CDR3 is CASSLSPRNYGYTF. The DNA for the CDR3 is TGTGCCAGCAGCTTAAGCCCACGTAACTATGGCTACACCTTC.

The V gene is TRBV15, the J gene TRBJ1-6; tentatively, D is TRBD1 (6 bases). V lost 5 bases, J lost 8 bases, and 13 bases lay in between. Germline CDR1 and CDR2: LNHNV and YYDKDF (reference sequence). The CDR3 has 14 amino acids. Here the CDR3 DNA reads TGTGCCACCAGCCCCAGCGGGGGGCATTCACCCCTCCACTTT. This translates into CATSPSGGHSPLHF.

The chain uses TRBV5-1 and TRBJ2-1; 8 bases map to TRBD2. The CDR3 is 15 residues long. Per the germline V gene, CDR1 is SGHRS and CDR2 is YFSETQ. With 3 bases clipped from V and 7 bases from J, the junction kept 9 bases outside the gene matches. The CDR3 DNA follows: TGCGCCAGCAGCTGGAGCGGGGGCGCGAATAATGAGCAGTTCTTC. It yields the protein CASSWSGGANNEQFF.

This rearrangement joins TRBV19 to TRBJ1-2; no definite D call. Germline loops: CDR1 LNHDA, CDR2 SQIVND (reference sequence). This CDR3 comprises 13 residues. With 4 bases removed from V and 4 bases from J, the gap between germline ends came to 10 bases. CDR3 amino acids: CASSTDTAYGYTF. The CDR3 region has the DNA TGTGCCAGTAGTACCGACACCGCCTATGGCTACACCTTC.

V is TRBV7-3 and J is TRBJ1-5; D ambiguous. Germline CDR1 reads SGHTA; CDR2 reads FQGTGA. Trimming pared 7 bases from V and 1 base from J, leaving 11 bases between. The CDR3 is made up of 14 amino acids. CDR3 nucleotide sequence: TGTGCCAGCAACCTGGTAGTCAGCAATCAGCCCCAGCATTTT. This sequence encodes CASNLVVSNQPQHF.

The chain joins TRBV6-1 to TRBJ1-1, with 10 bases aligning to TRBD1. From germline, CDR1 is MNHNS and CDR2 SASEGT. V dropped 7 bases and J dropped 5; count of bases not matched to a gene: 10. The CDR3 has 15 amino acids. The CDR3 nucleotides are TGTGCCAGCAAGTGGGAACGACAGGGGGCAACTGAAGCTTTCTTT. Translating it yields CASKWERQGATEAFF.

The V call is TRBV6-1, the J call TRBJ1-1; D unresolved. In germline, CDR1 is MNHNS, CDR2 SASEGT. The CDR3 runs to 12 residues. Deletions cut 5 bases from V and 4 bases from J, with 8 bases between. CDR3 coding DNA: TGTGCCAGCAGTCGAGGCGCCACTGAAGCTTTCTTT. As protein: CASSRGATEAFF.

The chain combines TRBV2 with TRBJ1-3; 7 bases agree with TRBD1. With 6 bases clipped from V and 3 bases from J, the junction kept 5 bases outside the gene matches. CDR3 length: 14 amino acids. In germline, CDR1 is SNHLY, CDR2 FYNNEI. The CDR3 region is CASRNTGVGNTIYF. The CDR3 bases are TGTGCCAGCAGGAACACAGGGGTTGGAAACACCATATATTTT.

This clonotype was detected a few times. V usage is TRBV20-1 and J usage is TRBJ1-2, with D perhaps matching TRBD1 (6 bases). Trimming pared 3 bases from V and 4 bases from J, leaving 21 bases between. The CDR3 is 16 residues long. In germline, CDR1 is DFQATT, CDR2 SNEGSKA (reference sequence). CDR3 sequence: CSASTPPGDGIYGYTF. Written as DNA, the CDR3 is TGCAGTGCTAGTACCCCCCCAGGGGACGGGATCTATGGCTACACCTTC.

In its sample, this clonotype ranks as medium-sized. This chain uses TRBV6-4 with TRBJ2-2; no reliable D call. V lost 0 bases to trimming and J lost 4 bases, with 3 bases between them. CDR1 is MRHNA and CDR2 is SNTAGT in the germline V gene. The CDR3 has 13 amino acids. CDR3 sequence: CASSDSSTGELFF. CDR3 DNA: TGTGCCAGCAGTGACTCTAGCACCGGGGAGCTGTTTTTT.

The chain carries TRBV5-4 and TRBJ2-5; D not certain. Trimming pared 0 bases from V and 2 bases from J, leaving 8 bases between. Germline V CDR1 and CDR2: SGHNT, YYREEE (reference sequence). The CDR3 consists of 14 residues. CDR3 residues: CASSLGNSQETQYF. The CDR3 nucleotides read TGTGCCAGCAGCTTGGGAAATTCGCAAGAGACCCAGTACTTC.

The V call is TRBV6-1, the J call TRBJ1-6; TRBD1 might be the D (5 bases). The germline gives CDR1 MNHNS, CDR2 SASEGT. The CDR3 totals 14 residues. Trimming pared 7 bases from V and 8 bases from J, leaving 15 bases between. The CDR3 DNA reads as TGTGCCAGCAATCCCCTCAGGGTGGATTCACCCCTCCACTTT. Translated: CASNPLRVDSPLHF.

The chain combines TRBV7-7 with TRBJ2-3; 8 bases match TRBD1. V shed 5 bases and J 4 bases; nucleotides not matched to a gene: 5. The germline V gene has CDR1 SSHAT and CDR2 FNYEAQ (reference sequence). The CDR3 runs 14 residues. CDR3 DNA: TGTGCCAGCAGCCGACAGGGGTTTTCAGATACGCAGTATTTT. The encoded protein is CASSRQGFSDTQYF.

V usage is TRBV5-6 and J usage is TRBJ2-7; D not certain. Germline assignment: CDR1 SGHDT and CDR2 YYEEEE. The CDR3 runs to 13 residues. Deletions cut 2 bases from V and 2 bases from J, with 8 bases between. The CDR3 reads CASSLSYAYEQYF. The CDR3 coding sequence is TGTGCCAGCAGCTTAAGTTACGCCTACGAGCAGTACTTC.

This chain links TRBV4-1 with TRBJ2-5; 7 bases match TRBD2. Germline CDR1 reads MGHRA; CDR2 reads YSYEKL. The CDR3 has 14 residues. V shed 3 bases and J 4 bases; nucleotides not matched to a gene: 5. CDR3 amino acids: CASSQIAGSETQYF. CDR3 nucleotide sequence: TGCGCCAGCAGCCAGATAGCGGGTTCAGAGACCCAGTACTTC.

This clonotype was observed a handful of times. The chain's CDR3 is CASSELAGGRSEQFF. DNA of the CDR3: TGTGCCAGCAGTGAACTAGCGGGGGGGCGGAGTGAGCAGTTCTTC. The chain has TRBV6-1 and TRBJ2-1; 12 bases fit TRBD2. V was pared by 2 bases and J by 9 bases, with 5 bases of the junction left unmatched. Germline assignment: CDR1 MNHNS and CDR2 SASEGT. The CDR3 sequence is 15 residues long.

This clonotype was found a few times. The chain links TRBV6-1 to TRBJ2-1, with D unresolved. Germline V gene sequence: CDR1 MNHNS, CDR2 SASEGT. The germline V and J ends were trimmed by 7 bases and 5 bases, with 3 bases remaining between them. This CDR3 has 10 amino acids. The CDR3 nucleotides are TGTGCCAGCAAGAACAATGAGCAGTTCTTC. Amino acid sequence: CASKNNEQFF.

The V and J genes are TRBV6-1 and TRBJ2-3; D is unclear. V lost 8 bases and J 3 bases, leaving 3 bases between the germline ends. Germline CDR1 reads MNHNS; CDR2 reads SASEGT. This CDR3 contains 10 residues. The CDR3 sequence is CASGTDTQYF. For the CDR3, the DNA is TGTGCCAGCGGGACAGATACGCAGTATTTT.

This clonotype was observed a handful of times. The V gene is TRBV20-1, the J gene TRBJ2-2; D is tentatively TRBD1 or TRBD2 (5 bases each). V lost 0 bases, J lost 0 bases, and 11 bases lay in between. In germline, CDR1 is DFQATT, CDR2 SNEGSKA (reference sequence). The CDR3 loop spans 16 amino acids. CDR3 residues: CSARDPGRANTGELFF. CDR3 nucleotide sequence: TGCAGTGCTAGAGATCCAGGGCGGGCGAACACCGGGGAGCTGTTTTTT.

The genes are TRBV7-8 and TRBJ2-7; perhaps TRBD2 as D (6 bases). In germline, CDR1 is SGHVS, CDR2 FQNEAQ. V was clipped by 2 bases and J by 3 bases, with 20 bases between them. The CDR3 has 17 amino acids. The CDR3 DNA follows: TGTGCCAGCAGCTTAACGTCCGGCGGGGATCACCTCTACGAGCAGTACTTC. Translated, it gives CASSLTSGGDHLYEQYF.

There are a few counts of this clonotype. A read error is possible here, since a much larger clone lies one base away. The chain uses TRBV11-1 and TRBJ1-1; no definite D call. From germline, CDR1 is SGHAT and CDR2 FQDESV (reference sequence). The CDR3 extends over 13 amino acids. V was shortened by 2 bases and J by 3 bases, with 7 bases between the two germline ends. The CDR3 sequence: CASSLLRDTEAFF. Here the CDR3 DNA reads TGTGCCAGCAGCTTACTAAGGGACACTGAAGCTTTCTTT.

The chain combines TRBV14 with TRBJ1-6; unclear D gene. Trimming removed 1 base at V and 7 bases at J, with 8 bases between. The CDR3 consists of 14 residues. CDR1 and CDR2 from the germline V gene are SGHDN and FVKESK. CDR3 residues: CASSQVWINSPLHF. The CDR3 nucleotides are TGTGCCAGCAGCCAAGTGTGGATAAATTCACCCCTCCACTTT.

Judged by abundance, this clonotype is medium-sized. The chain carries TRBV25-1 and TRBJ1-2, with 7 bases matching TRBD1. The ends lost 4 bases at V and 2 bases at J; junction bases unmatched: 7. The CDR3 covers 15 residues. The germline V gene has CDR1 MGHDK and CDR2 SYGVNS. The CDR3 loop reads CASSARQGWNYGYTF. The CDR3 DNA reads TGTGCCAGCAGTGCTAGACAGGGATGGAACTATGGCTACACCTTC.

The sample holds a few counts of this clonotype. This chain uses TRBV11-1 with TRBJ1-1; possibly TRBD1 for D (6 bases). V was clipped by 6 bases and J by 1 base, with 15 bases between them. The CDR3 extends over 15 amino acids. The germline gives CDR1 SGHAT, CDR2 FQDESV (reference sequence). CDR3 DNA sequence: TGTGCCAGCAGACCAGGACAGCCTGGGAACACTGAAGCTTTCTTT. Translating it yields CASRPGQPGNTEAFF.